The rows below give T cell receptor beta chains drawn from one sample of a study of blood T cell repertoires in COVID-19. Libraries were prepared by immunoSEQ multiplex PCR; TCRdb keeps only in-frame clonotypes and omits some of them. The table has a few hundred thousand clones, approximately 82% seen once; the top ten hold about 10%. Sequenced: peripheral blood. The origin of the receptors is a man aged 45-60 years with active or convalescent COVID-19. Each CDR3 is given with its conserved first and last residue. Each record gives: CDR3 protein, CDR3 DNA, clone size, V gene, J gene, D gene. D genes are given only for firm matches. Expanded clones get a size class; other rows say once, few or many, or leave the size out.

CDR3aa: CASSFGQDYEQYF; CDR3nt: TGTGCCAGCAGTTTTGGCCAGGATTACGAGCAGTACTTC; abundance: -; v_gene: TRBV12-3/TRBV12-4; j_gene: TRBJ2-7; d_gene: -
CDR3aa: CAISESGPGTGDSGYTF; CDR3nt: TGTGCCATCAGTGAGTCCGGTCCCGGGACAGGGGATTCTGGCTACACCTTC; abundance: -; v_gene: TRBV10-3; j_gene: TRBJ1-2; d_gene: TRBD1
CDR3aa: CASSLGGDSQETF; CDR3nt: TGCGCCAGCAGCTTGGGGGGTGACAGCCAGGAGACCTTC; abundance: -; v_gene: TRBV5-1; j_gene: TRBJ1-2; d_gene: -
CDR3aa: CATIAGGTHTDTQYF; CDR3nt: TGTGCCACGATAGCGGGGGGAACACACACAGATACGCAGTATTTT; abundance: -; v_gene: TRBV13; j_gene: TRBJ2-3; d_gene: TRBD2
CDR3aa: CASSMRGGSSSTDTQYF; CDR3nt: TGTGCCAGCAGCATGCGGGGGGGCTCCTCTAGCACAGATACGCAGTATTTT; abundance: -; v_gene: TRBV5-6; j_gene: TRBJ2-3; d_gene: TRBD2
CDR3aa: CASSQDRGRWYGYTF; CDR3nt: TGTGCCAGCAGCCAGGACAGGGGGCGCTGGTATGGCTACACCTTC; abundance: few; v_gene: TRBV4-2; j_gene: TRBJ1-2; d_gene: TRBD1
CDR3aa: CASRPTGIGEKLFF; CDR3nt: TGTGCCAGCAGACCTACAGGGATAGGTGAAAAACTGTTTTTT; abundance: -; v_gene: TRBV28; j_gene: TRBJ1-4; d_gene: -
CDR3aa: CASSLGWTGGGGDTQYF; CDR3nt: TGTGCCAGCAGCTTGGGCTGGACAGGGGGCGGAGGAGATACGCAGTATTTT; abundance: -; v_gene: TRBV5-6; j_gene: TRBJ2-3; d_gene: TRBD1
CDR3aa: CAAQRKGQGRVGEQFF; CDR3nt: TGTGCCGCACAGAGGAAGGGACAGGGCAGAGTAGGTGAGCAGTTCTTC; abundance: -; v_gene: TRBV7-3; j_gene: TRBJ2-1; d_gene: TRBD1
CDR3aa: CASSEALLDIYGYTF; CDR3nt: TGTGCCAGCAGTGAAGCGCTTCTGGACATCTATGGCTACACCTTC; abundance: few; v_gene: TRBV2; j_gene: TRBJ1-2; d_gene: -
CDR3aa: CASKGLTYGSYNEQFF; CDR3nt: TGTGCCAGCAAGGGGCTAACCTATGGCTCCTACAATGAGCAGTTCTTC; abundance: -; v_gene: TRBV2; j_gene: TRBJ2-1; d_gene: -
CDR3aa: CASSLEERATQFF; CDR3nt: TGTGCCAGCAGCTTAGAGGAGAGGGCCACGCAGTTCTTC; abundance: -; v_gene: TRBV11-2; j_gene: TRBJ2-1; d_gene: -
CDR3aa: CASSFRGGASGELFF; CDR3nt: TGCGCCAGCAGCTTTCGCGGGGGGGCGTCCGGGGAGCTGTTTTTT; abundance: -; v_gene: TRBV5-1; j_gene: TRBJ2-2; d_gene: TRBD2
CDR3aa: CASSRSGGAREQFF; CDR3nt: TGTGCCAGCAGCCGTAGCGGGGGGGCCAGGGAGCAGTTCTTC; abundance: once; v_gene: TRBV6-2/TRBV6-3; j_gene: TRBJ2-1; d_gene: TRBD2
CDR3aa: CASSLEVLRYNEQFF; CDR3nt: TGCGCCAGCAGCTTGGAAGTGTTGCGCTACAATGAGCAGTTCTTC; abundance: -; v_gene: TRBV5-1; j_gene: TRBJ2-1; d_gene: -
CDR3aa: CASSIGQGETQYF; CDR3nt: TGTGCCAGTAGTATTGGGCAGGGGGAGACCCAGTACTTC; abundance: few; v_gene: TRBV19; j_gene: TRBJ2-5; d_gene: -
CDR3aa: CASSPFHLDRGEETQYF; CDR3nt: TGTGCCAGCAGTCCCTTCCACCTCGACAGGGGGGAGGAGACCCAGTACTTC; abundance: once; v_gene: TRBV27; j_gene: TRBJ2-5; d_gene: TRBD1
CDR3aa: CASSLQRYTGELFF; CDR3nt: TGTGCCAGCAGTTTACAGCGGTACACCGGGGAGCTGTTTTTT; abundance: -; v_gene: TRBV28; j_gene: TRBJ2-2; d_gene: -
CDR3aa: CASSRSGGYTDTQYF; CDR3nt: TGCGCCAGCAGCCGGAGCGGGGGGTACACAGATACGCAGTATTTT; abundance: -; v_gene: TRBV4-1; j_gene: TRBJ2-3; d_gene: TRBD2
CDR3aa: CASSGTGSGEQYF; CDR3nt: TGTGCCAGCAGTGGGACTGGGAGCGGCGAGCAGTACTTC; abundance: -; v_gene: TRBV28; j_gene: TRBJ2-7; d_gene: -
CDR3aa: CASMDWTGKNTEAFF; CDR3nt: TGTGCCAGCATGGATTGGACAGGGAAGAACACTGAAGCTTTCTTT; abundance: -; v_gene: TRBV5-5; j_gene: TRBJ1-1; d_gene: TRBD1
CDR3aa: CASSFGGALNEQFF; CDR3nt: TGTGCCAGCAGTTTTGGGGGGGCCCTCAATGAGCAGTTCTTC; abundance: -; v_gene: TRBV28; j_gene: TRBJ2-1; d_gene: -
CDR3aa: CASSPLAGTESYEQYF; CDR3nt: TGTGCCAGCAGCCCTCTTGCAGGGACAGAGTCTTACGAGCAGTACTTC; abundance: -; v_gene: TRBV11-2; j_gene: TRBJ2-7; d_gene: TRBD1
CDR3aa: CASSLGVAGVYEQFF; CDR3nt: TGTGCCAGCAGCTTGGGGGTAGCGGGAGTGTATGAGCAGTTCTTC; abundance: -; v_gene: TRBV5-5; j_gene: TRBJ2-1; d_gene: TRBD2
CDR3aa: CASTHIYLSGANVLTF; CDR3nt: TGTGCCAGTACCCACATTTACCTCTCTGGGGCCAACGTCCTGACTTTC; abundance: -; v_gene: TRBV19; j_gene: TRBJ2-6; d_gene: -
CDR3aa: CASSSGTASYNEQFF; CDR3nt: TGTGCCAGCTCATCCGGGACAGCCTCCTACAATGAGCAGTTCTTC; abundance: -; v_gene: TRBV18; j_gene: TRBJ2-1; d_gene: TRBD1
CDR3aa: CASSQIPGQGSYEQYF; CDR3nt: TGTGCCAGCAGCCAAATCCCGGGACAGGGTTCCTACGAGCAGTACTTC; abundance: many; v_gene: TRBV7-6; j_gene: TRBJ2-7; d_gene: TRBD1
CDR3aa: CASSREGAFNQPQYF; CDR3nt: TGTGCCAGCAGTAGGGAGGGTGCCTTCAATCAGCCCCAGTATTTT; abundance: -; v_gene: TRBV9; j_gene: TRBJ2-3; d_gene: TRBD2
CDR3aa: CASNAYREMVNTGELFF; CDR3nt: TGTGCCAGTAACGCCTACAGGGAAATGGTCAACACCGGGGAGCTGTTTTTT; abundance: few; v_gene: TRBV19; j_gene: TRBJ2-2; d_gene: -
CDR3aa: CASSEEGGRTDTQYF; CDR3nt: TGTGCCAGCAGTGAGGAGGGGGGGCGTACAGATACGCAGTATTTT; abundance: -; v_gene: TRBV6-4; j_gene: TRBJ2-3; d_gene: -
CDR3aa: CASSFGSGTEAFF; CDR3nt: TGTGCCAGCAGTTTTGGGAGTGGCACTGAAGCTTTCTTT; abundance: -; v_gene: TRBV28; j_gene: TRBJ1-1; d_gene: -
CDR3aa: CASSAGGSNTEAFF; CDR3nt: TGTGCCAGCAGCGCAGGGGGATCGAACACTGAAGCTTTCTTT; abundance: -; v_gene: TRBV11-2; j_gene: TRBJ1-1; d_gene: TRBD1
CDR3aa: CASSLRGSPSYEQYF; CDR3nt: TGCGCCAGCAGCTTGAGAGGGTCCCCCTCCTACGAGCAGTACTTC; abundance: -; v_gene: TRBV5-1; j_gene: TRBJ2-7; d_gene: -
CDR3aa: CASREGGNNEQFF; CDR3nt: TGTGCCAGTAGGGAGGGGGGAAACAATGAGCAGTTCTTC; abundance: -; v_gene: TRBV7-9; j_gene: TRBJ2-1; d_gene: -
CDR3aa: CASSLFRLADSYNEQFF; CDR3nt: TGTGCCAGCAGCCTCTTTAGACTAGCGGACTCCTACAATGAGCAGTTCTTC; abundance: -; v_gene: TRBV11-2; j_gene: TRBJ2-1; d_gene: TRBD2
CDR3aa: CASSYQGASGELFF; CDR3nt: TGTGCCAGCAGCTACCAGGGGGCGTCAGGGGAGCTGTTTTTT; abundance: -; v_gene: TRBV5-4; j_gene: TRBJ2-2; d_gene: TRBD1
CDR3aa: CASSQAGEVNSPLHF; CDR3nt: TGCGCCAGCAGCCAAGCAGGGGAAGTAAATTCACCCCTCCACTTT; abundance: -; v_gene: TRBV4-3; j_gene: TRBJ1-6; d_gene: -
CDR3aa: CASSLTSALGNEQFF; CDR3nt: TGCGCCAGCAGCCTGACTAGCGCTCTCGGGAATGAGCAGTTCTTC; abundance: -; v_gene: TRBV5-1; j_gene: TRBJ2-1; d_gene: TRBD2
CDR3aa: CASREPGAGGNEQYF; CDR3nt: TGTGCCAGCAGGGAACCTGGAGCGGGAGGGAACGAGCAGTACTTC; abundance: -; v_gene: TRBV25-1; j_gene: TRBJ2-7; d_gene: TRBD2
CDR3aa: CASSATFELAEETQYF; CDR3nt: TGTGCCAGCAGCGCCACCTTCGAACTAGCGGAAGAGACCCAGTACTTC; abundance: -; v_gene: TRBV5-5; j_gene: TRBJ2-5; d_gene: TRBD2
CDR3aa: CASSLRQTGGTNEKLFF; CDR3nt: TGTGCCAGCAGTTTACGACAGACAGGGGGCACTAATGAAAAACTGTTTTTT; abundance: -; v_gene: TRBV28; j_gene: TRBJ1-4; d_gene: TRBD1
CDR3aa: CSVEIDRNNYGYTF; CDR3nt: TGCAGCGTTGAGATTGACAGAAATAACTATGGCTACACCTTC; abundance: -; v_gene: TRBV29-1; j_gene: TRBJ1-2; d_gene: -
CDR3aa: CAISPEGRQDDYGYTF; CDR3nt: TGTGCCATCAGTCCCGAGGGTAGACAGGATGACTATGGCTACACCTTC; abundance: -; v_gene: TRBV10-3; j_gene: TRBJ1-2; d_gene: -
CDR3aa: CASSWDYSSYNEQFF; CDR3nt: TGTGCCAGCAGCTGGGACTATTCCTCCTACAATGAGCAGTTCTTC; abundance: once; v_gene: TRBV7-3; j_gene: TRBJ2-1; d_gene: TRBD2
CDR3aa: CASSLLTATNEKLFF; CDR3nt: TGTGCCAGCAGCTTACTGACTGCAACTAATGAAAAACTGTTTTTT; abundance: -; v_gene: TRBV7-9; j_gene: TRBJ1-4; d_gene: -
CDR3aa: CASSLDSPGGELFF; CDR3nt: TGCGCCAGCAGCTTGGACAGCCCTGGAGGGGAGCTGTTTTTT; abundance: -; v_gene: TRBV5-1; j_gene: TRBJ2-2; d_gene: -
CDR3aa: CASSEDSGSYNEQFF; CDR3nt: TGTGCCAGCAGTGAAGACAGCGGGAGTTACAATGAGCAGTTCTTC; abundance: -; v_gene: TRBV2; j_gene: TRBJ2-1; d_gene: TRBD2
CDR3aa: CASTESGGRGYNEQFF; CDR3nt: TGCGCCAGCACCGAGAGCGGGGGGAGGGGTTACAATGAGCAGTTCTTC; abundance: few; v_gene: TRBV10-2; j_gene: TRBJ2-1; d_gene: TRBD2
CDR3aa: CSAGGGSNQPQHF; CDR3nt: TGCAGCGCCGGGGGGGGTAGCAATCAGCCCCAGCATTTT; abundance: once; v_gene: TRBV29-1; j_gene: TRBJ1-5; d_gene: -